This T cell receptor (beta chain) was captured by sequencing in a study of T-cell memory formation after mild COVID-19. Study in general: Among the donors, TCR clusters were largely specific to each donor. General observations from the study: Shrinking CD4+ clones were chiefly CM and EM; CD8+ ones were chiefly EMRA. The study detected some responding clones in pre-infection memory, suggesting cross-reactive memory joined.

TCR alpha and TCR beta cDNA libraries carrying sample barcodes and UMIs came from 5'RACE with constant-segment primers. TCRdb analysed the 5' RACE reads with MiXCR anew, one entry per CDR3 protein. The data show over 350,000 distinct CDR3 sequences, less than 25% seen once. This clonotype was picked up a small number of times. Its antigen is still unknown. CDR3 length equals 16 residues. V was clipped by 0 bases and J by 6 bases, with 12 bases between them. Germline V gives CDR1 LNHNV, CDR2 YYDKDF (reference sequence). Sequencing input: PBMCs or a T cell subset sorted from them (not recorded which). This TCR derives from an adult woman who had mild COVID-19 (a few samples of this study predate the infection). Cell type and time point are not known. The chain combines TRBV15 with TRBJ1-6, with D hard to call. The CDR3, as DNA: TGTGCCACCAGCAGAGATGAGCGACCGTTTAATTCACCCCTCCACTTT. It codes for CATSRDERPFNSPLHF.